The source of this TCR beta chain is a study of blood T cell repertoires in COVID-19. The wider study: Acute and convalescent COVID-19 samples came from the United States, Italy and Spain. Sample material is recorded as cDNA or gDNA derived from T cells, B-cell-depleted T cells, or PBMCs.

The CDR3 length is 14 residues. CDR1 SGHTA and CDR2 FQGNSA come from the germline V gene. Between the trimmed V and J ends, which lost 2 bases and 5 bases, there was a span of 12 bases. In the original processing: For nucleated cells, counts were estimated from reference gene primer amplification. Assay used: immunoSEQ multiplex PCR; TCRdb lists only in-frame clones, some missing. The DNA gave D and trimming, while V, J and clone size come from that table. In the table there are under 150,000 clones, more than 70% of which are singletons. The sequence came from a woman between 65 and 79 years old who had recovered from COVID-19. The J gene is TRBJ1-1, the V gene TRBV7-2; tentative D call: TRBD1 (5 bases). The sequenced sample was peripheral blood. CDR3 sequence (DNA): TGTGCCAGCAGCTTACAGGGTTTAGGGACTGAAGCTTTCTTT. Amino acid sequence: CASSLQGLGTEAFF. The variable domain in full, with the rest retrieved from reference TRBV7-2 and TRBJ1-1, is GAGVSQSPSNKVTEKGKDVELRCDPISGHTALYWYRQSLGQGLEFLIYFQGNSAPDKSGLPSDRFSAERTGGSVSTLTIQRTQQEDSAVYLCASSLQGLGTEAFFGQGTRLTVV.